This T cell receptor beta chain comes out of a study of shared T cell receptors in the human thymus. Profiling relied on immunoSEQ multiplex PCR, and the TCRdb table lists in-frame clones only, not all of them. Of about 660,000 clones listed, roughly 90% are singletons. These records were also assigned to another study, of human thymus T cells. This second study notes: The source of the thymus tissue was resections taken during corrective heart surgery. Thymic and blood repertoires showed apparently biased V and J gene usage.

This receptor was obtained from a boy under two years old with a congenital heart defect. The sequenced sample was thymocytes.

This chain's CDR3 is CAIRSGQGYNEQFF. The CDR3 DNA sequence: TGTGCCATCAGATCGGGACAGGGCTACAATGAGCAGTTCTTC. V gene TRBV10-3 combines with J gene TRBJ2-1; 9 bases map to TRBD1. This CDR3 is built from 14 residues. V was clipped by 6 bases and J by 3 bases; unmatched bases: 3. The germline V gene has CDR1 ENHRY and CDR2 SYGVKD.